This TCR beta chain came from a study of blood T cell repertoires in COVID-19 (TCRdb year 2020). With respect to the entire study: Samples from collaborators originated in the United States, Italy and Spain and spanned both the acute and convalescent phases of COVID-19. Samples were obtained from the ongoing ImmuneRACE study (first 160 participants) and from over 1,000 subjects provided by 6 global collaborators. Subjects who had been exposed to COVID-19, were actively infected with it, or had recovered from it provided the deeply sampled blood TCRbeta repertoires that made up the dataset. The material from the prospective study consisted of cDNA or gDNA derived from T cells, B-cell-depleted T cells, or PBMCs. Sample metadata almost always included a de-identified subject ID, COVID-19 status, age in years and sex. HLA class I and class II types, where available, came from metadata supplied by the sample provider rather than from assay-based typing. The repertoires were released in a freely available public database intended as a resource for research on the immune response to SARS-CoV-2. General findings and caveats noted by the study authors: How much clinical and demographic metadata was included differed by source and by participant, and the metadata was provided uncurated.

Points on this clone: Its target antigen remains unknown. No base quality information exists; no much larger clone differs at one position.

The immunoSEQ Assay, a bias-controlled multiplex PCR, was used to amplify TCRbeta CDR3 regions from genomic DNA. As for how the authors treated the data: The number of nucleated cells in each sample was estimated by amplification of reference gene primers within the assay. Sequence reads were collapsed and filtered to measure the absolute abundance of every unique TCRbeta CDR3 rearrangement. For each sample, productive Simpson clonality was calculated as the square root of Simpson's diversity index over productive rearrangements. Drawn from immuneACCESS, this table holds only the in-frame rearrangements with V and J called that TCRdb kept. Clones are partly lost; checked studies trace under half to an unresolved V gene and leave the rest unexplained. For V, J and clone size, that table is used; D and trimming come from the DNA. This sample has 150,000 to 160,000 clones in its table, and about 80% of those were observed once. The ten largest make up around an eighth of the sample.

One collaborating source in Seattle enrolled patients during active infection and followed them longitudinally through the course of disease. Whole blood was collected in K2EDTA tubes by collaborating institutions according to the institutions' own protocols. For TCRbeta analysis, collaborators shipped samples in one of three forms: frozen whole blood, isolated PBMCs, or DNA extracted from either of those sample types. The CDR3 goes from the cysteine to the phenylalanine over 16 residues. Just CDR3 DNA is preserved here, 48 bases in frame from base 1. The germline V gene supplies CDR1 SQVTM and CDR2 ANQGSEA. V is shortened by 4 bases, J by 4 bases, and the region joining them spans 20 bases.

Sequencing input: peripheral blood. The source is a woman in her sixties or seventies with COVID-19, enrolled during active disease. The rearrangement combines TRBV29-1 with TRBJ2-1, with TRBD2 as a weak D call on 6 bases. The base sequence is TGCAGCGTTGCAGAATTAGCGGTTTCAGGGTACAATGAGCAGTTCTTC. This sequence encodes CSVAELAVSGYNEQFF.